This section outlines one T cell receptor beta chain sequence together with its context. Its antigen is not identified. Trimming cost V 3 bases and J 7 bases; bases outside gene matches: 3. CDR3 size: 14 residues. Per germline, CDR1 MNHEY and CDR2 SMNVEV (reference sequence). The treatment was: oral pan-JAK inhibitor, 5-10 mg twice daily. The sample belongs to a study of CD8+ T cells in alopecia areata. Background on the study: A 6-month off-drug phase came after tofacitinib, which had lasted 6 to 18 months. Treated patients received severity scores based on the percentage of scalp area affected. General study findings and limits: Clonality exceeded that of normal scalp in lesional scalp, most notably in alopecia totalis/universalis. Numerous clones, expanded in lesions, remained in scalp and blood during tofacitinib.

Reverse transcription of extracted RNA yielded cDNA, which provided the sequencing template. Using immunoSEQ multiplex PCR, the repertoire was profiled, and TCRdb retains in-frame clones only, with some absent. The data show about 140,000 clones, 86% seen once. This receptor was obtained from a human donor with alopecia areata. The source was CD8+ T cells sorted from blood, collected at week 4, from a patient treated with tofacitinib. This chain links TRBV27 with TRBJ2-1, with 10 bases identical to TRBD2. The CDR3 protein is CASSLLAGVNEQFF. Here the CDR3 DNA reads TGTGCCAGCAGTTTGCTAGCGGGAGTAAATGAGCAGTTCTTC.